What follows are 8 T cell receptor beta chains derived from one specimen sequenced in a study of T cells in Graves' hyperthyroidism and ophthalmopathy. Researchers amplified the TCR beta CDR3 regions from RNA transcripts. TCR CDR3 underwent first-round RT-PCR with the HTBI primer set. TCRdb re-analysed the multiplex PCR reads in MiXCR, keeping a single row per CDR3 protein. The repertoire holds 350,000 to 400,000 distinct CDR3 sequences, 18% seen once, with 40% to 45% in the top ten. The sample taken for sequencing was blood. All receptors come from a man between 18 and 29 years old with Graves' ophthalmopathy.

The J gene is TRBJ2-5, the V gene TRBV3-1; 10 positions match TRBD2. This CDR3 has 14 residues. Germline V gives CDR1 LGHDT, CDR2 YNNKEL (reference sequence). With 3 bases clipped from V and 5 bases from J, the junction kept 3 bases outside the gene matches. CDR3 residues: CASSQETSGETQYF. CDR3 nucleotide sequence: TGTGCCAGCAGCCAGGAGACTAGCGGGGAGACCCAGTACTTC.

This clonotype was picked up many times. The chain links TRBV12-3 or TRBV12-4 to TRBJ1-1, with D possibly TRBD1 on 5 matching bases. The CDR3 runs to 15 residues. V shed 1 base and J shed 1 base, with 10 bases lying between them. CDR3 loop: CASSLGDGRNTEAFF. The CDR3 DNA reads as TGTGCCAGCAGTTTAGGGGACGGAAGGAACACTGAAGCTTTCTTT.

The chain recombines TRBV9 with TRBJ2-1, with D tentatively TRBD2 (6 bases). This CDR3 is 15 amino acids long. The V gene's germline CDR1 is SGDLS and CDR2 YYNGEE. Trimming stripped 6 bases from V and 2 bases from J, with 15 bases between. This chain's CDR3 is CASTLGGEPYNEQFF. Written as DNA, the CDR3 is TGTGCCAGCACCCTCGGAGGGGAGCCCTACAATGAGCAGTTCTTC. The full variable domain, rest sourced from reference TRBV9 and TRBJ2-1, is DSGVTQTPKHLITATGQRVTLRCSPRSGDLSVYWYQQSLDQGLQFLIQYYNGEERAKGNILERFSAQQFPDLHSELNLSSLELGDSALYFCASTLGGEPYNEQFFGPGTRLTVL.

At least ten counts were recorded for this clonotype. This chain joins TRBV5-1 and TRBJ2-1, with D possibly TRBD2 on 6 matching bases. Germline CDR1 and CDR2: SGHRS and YFSETQ. Trimming shortened V by 0 bases and J by 6 bases, and 13 bases separated the two germline ends. The CDR3 totals 15 residues. The CDR3 sequence: CASSLVASEGNEQFF. The DNA of the CDR3 is TGCGCCAGCAGCTTGGTAGCTAGCGAGGGCAATGAGCAGTTCTTC.

The chain joins TRBV5-1 to TRBJ2-7, with 7 positions matching TRBD1. Looked up from germline, CDR1 is SGHRS and CDR2 is YFSETQ. The CDR3 extends over 14 amino acids. V lost 3 bases to trimming and J lost 6 bases; unmatched junction nucleotides: 9. This CDR3 reads CASSSGQVPREQYF. CDR3 DNA: TGCGCCAGCAGCTCTGGACAGGTTCCTCGCGAGCAGTACTTC.

This clonotype was seen many times. The chain joins TRBV24-1 to TRBJ2-1; TRBD1 agrees at 7 bases. The CDR3 has 17 amino acids. CDR1 KGHDR and CDR2 SFDVKD come from the germline V gene. Germline trimming cut 1 base from V and 2 bases from J; bases unmatched to any gene: 7. The CDR3 DNA sequence: TGTGCCACCAGTGATTTAGAGGCAGGGGGAACCTACAATGAGCAGTTCTTC. This codes for CATSDLEAGGTYNEQFF.

This clonotype was seen at least ten times. The V call is TRBV2, the J call TRBJ1-5; unclear D gene. Trimming left V 8 bases short and J 6 bases short, with 11 bases between. This CDR3 has 12 amino acids. The V gene's germline CDR1 is SNHLY and CDR2 FYNNEI. The CDR3 coding sequence is TGTGCCAGCGGGAGGGAGGGTCAGCCCCAGCATTTT. It specifies CASGREGQPQHF.

This clonotype was seen a handful of times. The J gene is TRBJ1-2, the V gene TRBV7-9; D remains unclear. V dropped 5 bases and J dropped 6 bases, with 16 bases sitting between them. Germline V gene sequence: CDR1 SEHNR, CDR2 FQNEAQ (reference sequence). The CDR3 runs 14 residues. The CDR3 region is CASSTRPYLNGYTF. The CDR3 coding sequence is TGTGCCAGCAGCACAAGACCCTACCTGAATGGCTACACCTTC.